These 21 T cell receptor beta chains were sequenced from one sample in a study of Ad26.COV2.S vaccination and SARS-CoV-2 variants. The method was immunoSEQ multiplex PCR; TCRdb's version includes in-frame clones alone and lacks a portion of them. The profile covers fewer than 400,000 clones, with 70% to 90% appearing a single time and approximately 3.7% taken by the ten largest. Treatment described: some 20 received Ad26.COV2.S at low or high dose, single or two shots; about 5 received placebo; per-sample allocation not given. Samples were taken on day 63 after the first vaccine or placebo injection. Sequencing was performed on peripheral blood, taken in a trial of Ad26.COV2.S vaccine versus placebo. The receptors were sampled from a person aged 18-65 years who received the Ad26.COV2.S COVID-19 vaccine or a placebo.

The chain employs TRBV5-6 and TRBJ2-7, with D maybe TRBD2 (5 bases). V dropped 3 bases and J dropped 5 bases, with 6 bases sitting between them. Germline V CDR1 and CDR2: SGHDT, YYEEEE. This CDR3 comprises 11 residues. The CDR3 DNA reads as TGTGCCAGCAGCTCCGGGGACGAGCAGTACTTC. This translates into CASSSGDEQYF.

The chain recombines TRBV5-8 with TRBJ1-6; the D gene is possibly TRBD1 (6 bases). CDR3 length: 14 residues. The germline V gene has CDR1 SGHTS and CDR2 YDEGEE. The V end lost 1 base, the J end lost 10 bases, and 12 bases lay between the germline ends. The CDR3 spells CASSLQGTDSPLHF. CDR3 nucleotide sequence: TGTGCCAGCAGCTTGCAGGGGACGGACTCACCCCTCCACTTT.

The chain joins TRBV5-6 to TRBJ2-3; D uncertain. V was pared by 2 bases and J by 4 bases, with 20 bases between. Germline CDR1 SGHDT, CDR2 YYEEEE. This CDR3 is 17 amino acids long. CDR3 loop: CASSFHPTGPTADTQYF. In DNA form, the CDR3 reads TGTGCCAGCAGCTTCCACCCTACCGGACCGACGGCAGATACGCAGTATTTT. Complete variable domain (other parts from reference TRBV5-6 and TRBJ2-3): DAGVTQSPTHLIKTRGQQVTLRCSPKSGHDTVSWYQQALGQGPQFIFQYYEEEERQRGNFPDRFSGHQFPNYSSELNVNALLLGDSALYLCASSFHPTGPTADTQYFGPGTRLTVL.

The rearrangement uses TRBV6-5 and TRBJ2-7; the match to TRBD1 covers 7 bases. The length of the CDR3 is 13 residues. V was pared by 5 bases and J by 2 bases, with 3 bases of the junction left unmatched. From germline, CDR1 is MNHEY and CDR2 SVGAGI. CDR3: CASSMTGTYEQYF. The CDR3 region has the DNA TGTGCCAGCAGTATGACAGGGACCTACGAGCAGTACTTC.

The rearrangement links TRBV19 to TRBJ2-1; 10 positions match TRBD2. Per the germline V gene, CDR1 is LNHDA and CDR2 is SQIVND (reference sequence). The CDR3 is 14 residues long. V gave up 7 bases and J gave up 7 bases; unmatched junction bases: 7. CDR3 residues: CASKNSGGRNEQFF. The CDR3 DNA is TGTGCCAGTAAGAATAGCGGGGGGAGGAATGAGCAGTTCTTC. The entire variable domain, with the rest obtained from reference TRBV19 and TRBJ2-1, is as follows: DGGITQSPKYLFRKEGQNVTLSCEQNLNHDAMYWYRQDPGQGLRLIYYSQIVNDFQKGDIAEGYSVSREKKESFPLTVTSAQKNPTAFYLCASKNSGGRNEQFFGPGTRLTVL.

The chain carries TRBV11-2 and TRBJ2-7; either TRBD1 or TRBD2 may fit D (6 bases each). Germline V gives CDR1 SGHAT, CDR2 FQNNGV. The CDR3 consists of 15 residues. V was shortened by 6 bases and J by 1 base, with 16 bases between the two germline ends. CDR3 DNA: TGTGCCAGCAGGAGCGTAGGGGGGTCATCCTACGAGCAGTACTTC. Its translation is CASRSVGGSSYEQYF.

The V gene is TRBV5-6, the J gene TRBJ1-1; D gene uncertain. This CDR3 has 14 amino acids. Germline lookup yields CDR1 SGHDT and CDR2 YYEEEE. V was pared by 4 bases and J by 4 bases, with 14 bases between. This chain's CDR3 is CASSRGRLATEAFF. The CDR3 DNA follows: TGTGCCAGCAGCCGGGGAAGGTTGGCCACTGAAGCTTTCTTT. The entire variable domain, with the rest obtained from reference TRBV5-6 and TRBJ1-1, is as follows: DAGVTQSPTHLIKTRGQQVTLRCSPKSGHDTVSWYQQALGQGPQFIFQYYEEEERQRGNFPDRFSGHQFPNYSSELNVNALLLGDSALYLCASSRGRLATEAFFGQGTRLTVV.

This chain joins TRBV6-1 and TRBJ2-3; D gene unclear. There are 15 residues in the CDR3. Trimming removed 2 bases at V and 6 bases at J, with 15 bases between. Germline V gives CDR1 MNHNS, CDR2 SASEGT. The chain's CDR3 is CASSEWVETGDTQYF. The CDR3 DNA follows: TGTGCCAGCAGTGAATGGGTAGAGACTGGGGATACGCAGTATTTT.

In the case of this clone: This CDR3 is also generated by other DNA sequences in the sample. The J gene is TRBJ1-2, the V gene TRBV3-1 (or the pseudogene TRBV3-2); D perhaps matches TRBD1 (5 bases). The CDR3 spans 13 residues. The V gene's germline CDR1 is LGHDT and CDR2 YNNKEL (reference sequence). Trimming cost V 2 bases and J 5 bases, with 9 bases left between them. CDR3 in amino acids: CASSQQGSYGYTF. Written as DNA, the CDR3 is TGTGCCAGCAGCCAACAGGGTTCGTATGGCTACACCTTC.

The chain recombines TRBV6-1 with TRBJ2-6; D is unclear. Germline lookup yields CDR1 MNHNS and CDR2 SASEGT. V was trimmed by 0 bases and J by 2 bases, leaving 5 bases between them. The CDR3 covers 15 residues. In DNA form, the CDR3 reads TGTGCCAGCAGTGAAGCTGGTCCTGGGGCCAACGTCCTGACTTTC. Its translation: CASSEAGPGANVLTF.

A few counts support this clone. The chain links TRBV5-1 to TRBJ2-7; 7 positions match TRBD1. Per the germline V gene, CDR1 is SGHRS and CDR2 is YFSETQ. The CDR3 is 12 amino acids. The V segment lost 5 bases and the J segment 5 bases; nucleotides outside the gene matches: 4. The CDR3 region is CASRTGMNEQYF. In DNA, the CDR3 is TGCGCCAGCAGGACAGGGATGAACGAGCAGTACTTC.

The chain is built from TRBV6-2 or TRBV6-3 and TRBJ1-3; TRBD1 is a possible D gene (5 bases). Trimming took 6 bases from V and 0 from J, leaving 12 bases between them. This CDR3 has 15 amino acids. Germline V gene lookup returns CDR1 MNHEY and CDR2 SVGEGT. The CDR3 coding sequence is TGTGCCAGCAGCCTGGACATGAGCTCTGGAAACACCATATATTTT. It codes for CASSLDMSSGNTIYF.

V gene TRBV4-1 combines with J gene TRBJ1-2; D uncertain. V lost 0 bases, J lost 4 bases, and 6 bases lay in between. This CDR3 region has 13 residues. Germline V gene data show CDR1 as MGHRA and CDR2 as YSYEKL. CDR3 sequence reads: CASSQEGIYGYTF. CDR3 DNA: TGCGCCAGCAGCCAAGAGGGCATCTATGGCTACACCTTC.

V usage is TRBV19 and J usage is TRBJ1-1; no definite D call. The germline V gene encodes CDR1 LNHDA and CDR2 SQIVND (reference sequence). This CDR3 has 12 residues. Trimming left V 5 bases short and J 5 bases short, with 9 bases between. DNA of the CDR3: TGTGCCAGTAGTGGGTTTTCTACTGAAGCTTTCTTT. It specifies CASSGFSTEAFF.

This clone was found once. The V call is TRBV4-1, the J call TRBJ1-5; D remains unclear. This CDR3 has 14 amino acids. Trimming took off 0 bases at V and 7 bases at J, with 10 bases between the two ends. Germline V CDR1 and CDR2: MGHRA, YSYEKL. In DNA, the CDR3 is TGCGCCAGCAGCCAAGAAGTGGGGTACCAGCCCCAGCATTTT. Protein product: CASSQEVGYQPQHF.

The count of this clone is one. The genes are TRBV7-2 and TRBJ1-2; D may be TRBD1 (5 bases). The CDR3 is made up of 12 amino acids. Trimming took 6 bases from V and 7 from J, leaving 12 bases between them. CDR1 is SGHTA and CDR2 is FQGNSA in the germline V gene. The CDR3: CASRPLGVGYTF. Here the CDR3 DNA reads TGTGCCAGCAGGCCCTTGGGGGTTGGCTACACCTTC. Based on the CDR3 plus reference TRBV7-2 and TRBJ1-2, the full variable domain is GAGVSQSPSNKVTEKGKDVELRCDPISGHTALYWYRQSLGQGLEFLIYFQGNSAPDKSGLPSDRFSAERTGGSVSTLTIQRTQQEDSAVYLCASRPLGVGYTFGSGTRLTVV.

The chain is built from TRBV2 and TRBJ2-5, with TRBD2 as a possible D gene (7 bases). The CDR3 is 13 amino acids. Per the germline V gene, CDR1 is SNHLY and CDR2 is FYNNEI. V lost 7 bases to trimming and J lost 9 bases, with 18 bases between them. The CDR3 coding sequence is TGTGCCAGCACCGAACAGGGACGGGGGGCCCAGTACTTC. This encodes CASTEQGRGAQYF.

The rearrangement joins TRBV3-1 (or the pseudogene TRBV3-2) to TRBJ1-1; D not certain. Germline V gene data show CDR1 as LGHDT and CDR2 as YNNKEL (reference sequence). The CDR3 is 11 amino acids. V lost 3 bases and J lost 3, with 2 bases in between. The DNA of the CDR3 is TGTGCCAGCAGCCAGCACACTGAAGCTTTCTTT. Translation gives CASSQHTEAFF.

In this sample, this clone turned up once. The rearrangement joins TRBV11-1 to TRBJ2-3, with no clear D. The CDR3 totals 16 residues. CDR1 is SGHAT and CDR2 is FQDESV in the germline V gene (reference sequence). Trimming cost V 5 bases and J 4 bases, with 19 bases left between them. In DNA, the CDR3 is TGTGCCAGCAGCGTATCGACGGCAAGGGCGGCAGATACGCAGTATTTT. Translation: CASSVSTARAADTQYF. The variable domain in full, with the rest retrieved from reference TRBV11-1 and TRBJ2-3, is EAEVAQSPRYKITEKSQAVAFWCDPISGHATLYWYRQILGQGPELLVQFQDESVVDDSQLPKDRFSAERLKGVDSTLKIQPAELGDSAMYLCASSVSTARAADTQYFGPGTRLTVL.

The chain employs TRBV28 and TRBJ1-6; TRBD1 is a possible D gene (6 bases). V gave up 2 bases and J gave up 7 bases, with 12 bases separating them. The germline V gene encodes CDR1 MDHEN and CDR2 SYDVKM. The CDR3 has 15 residues. The CDR3, as DNA: TGTGCCAGCAGTTTAAGTACAGGGCCCAATTCACCCCTCCACTTT. This gives the protein CASSLSTGPNSPLHF. The full variable domain, completed using reference TRBV28 and TRBJ1-6, is DVKVTQSSRYLVKRTGEKVFLECVQDMDHENMFWYRQDPGLGLRLIYFSYDVKMKEKGDIPEGYSVSREKKERFSLILESASTNQTSMYLCASSLSTGPNSPLHFGNGTRLTVT.

This clone was picked up one time. V and J are TRBV30 and TRBJ2-1; D not certain. Trimming stripped 0 bases from V and 15 bases from J, with 15 bases between. Germline loops: CDR1 GTSNPN, CDR2 SVGIG (reference sequence). This CDR3 is 12 amino acids long. DNA of the CDR3: TGTGCCTGGAGTGTACGGTCCCGACGGCCGTTCTTC. It codes for CAWSVRSRRPFF.